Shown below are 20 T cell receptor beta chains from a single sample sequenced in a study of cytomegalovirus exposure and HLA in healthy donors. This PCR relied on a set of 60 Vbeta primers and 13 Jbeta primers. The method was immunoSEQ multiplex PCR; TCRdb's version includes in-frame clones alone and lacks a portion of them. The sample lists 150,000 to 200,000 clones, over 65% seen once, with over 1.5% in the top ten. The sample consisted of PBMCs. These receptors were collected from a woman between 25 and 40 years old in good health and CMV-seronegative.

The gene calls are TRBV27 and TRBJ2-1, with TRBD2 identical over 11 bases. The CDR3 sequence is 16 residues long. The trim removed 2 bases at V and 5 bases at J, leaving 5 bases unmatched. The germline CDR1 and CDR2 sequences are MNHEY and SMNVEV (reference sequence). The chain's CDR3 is CASSLRGTSGNNEQFF. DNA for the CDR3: TGTGCCAGCAGTTTAAGGGGGACTAGCGGAAACAATGAGCAGTTCTTC.

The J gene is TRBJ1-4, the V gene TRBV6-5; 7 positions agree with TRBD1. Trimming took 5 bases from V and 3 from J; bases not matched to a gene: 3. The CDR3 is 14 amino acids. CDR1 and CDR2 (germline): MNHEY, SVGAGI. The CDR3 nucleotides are TGTGCCAGCAGTGAGGGGGCAGCTAATGAAAAACTGTTTTTT. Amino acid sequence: CASSEGAANEKLFF.

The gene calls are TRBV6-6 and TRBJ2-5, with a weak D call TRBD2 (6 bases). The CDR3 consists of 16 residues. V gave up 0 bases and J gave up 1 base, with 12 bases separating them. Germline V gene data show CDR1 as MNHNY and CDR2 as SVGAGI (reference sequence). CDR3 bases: TGTGCCAGCAGTTACTCGGGGCGGGACCCCCAAGAGACCCAGTACTTC. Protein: CASSYSGRDPQETQYF.

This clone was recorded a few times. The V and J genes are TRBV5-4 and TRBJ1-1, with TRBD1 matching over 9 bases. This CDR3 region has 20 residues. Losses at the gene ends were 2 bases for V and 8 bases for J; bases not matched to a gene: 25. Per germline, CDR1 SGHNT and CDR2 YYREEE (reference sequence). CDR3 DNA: TGTGCCAGCAGCTTTTTCCGGGACAGGGAATTTAGTGGGGGACCCGAAGAAGCTTTCTTT. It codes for CASSFFRDREFSGGPEEAFF.

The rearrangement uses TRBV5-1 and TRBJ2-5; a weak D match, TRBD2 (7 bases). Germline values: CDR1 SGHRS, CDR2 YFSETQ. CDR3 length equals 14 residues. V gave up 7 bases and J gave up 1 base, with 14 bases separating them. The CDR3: CASSRGGSQETQYF. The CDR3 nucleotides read TGCGCCAGCTCAAGGGGGGGCAGCCAAGAGACCCAGTACTTC.

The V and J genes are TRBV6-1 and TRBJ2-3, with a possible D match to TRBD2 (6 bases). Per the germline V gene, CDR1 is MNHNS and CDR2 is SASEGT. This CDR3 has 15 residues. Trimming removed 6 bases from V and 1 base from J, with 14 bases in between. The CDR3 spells CASRPRGGGTDTQYF. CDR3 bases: TGTGCCAGCAGACCTAGGGGAGGAGGCACAGATACGCAGTATTTT.

CDR3 coding DNA: TGTGCCAGCACCTCCTTAGAAGGGGGCCTCTCCTACGAGCAGTACTTC. This encodes CASTSLEGGLSYEQYF. The chain recombines TRBV2 with TRBJ2-7, with TRBD1 identical over 7 bases. Unmatched junction bases numbered 12, after V lost 7 bases and J lost 0 bases. This CDR3 comprises 16 residues. CDR1 SNHLY and CDR2 FYNNEI come from the germline V gene.

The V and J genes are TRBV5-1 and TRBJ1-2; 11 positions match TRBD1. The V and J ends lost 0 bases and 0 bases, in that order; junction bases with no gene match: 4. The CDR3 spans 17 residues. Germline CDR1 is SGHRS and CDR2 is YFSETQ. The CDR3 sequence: CASSLARTGGANYGYTF. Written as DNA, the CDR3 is TGCGCCAGCAGCTTGGCCCGGACAGGGGGCGCTAACTATGGCTACACCTTC.

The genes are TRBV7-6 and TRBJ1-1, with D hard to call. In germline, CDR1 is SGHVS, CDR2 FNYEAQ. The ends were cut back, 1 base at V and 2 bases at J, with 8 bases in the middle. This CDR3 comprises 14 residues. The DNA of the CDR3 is TGTGCCAGCAGCTTAGGGCTAGATAACACTGAAGCTTTCTTT. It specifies CASSLGLDNTEAFF.

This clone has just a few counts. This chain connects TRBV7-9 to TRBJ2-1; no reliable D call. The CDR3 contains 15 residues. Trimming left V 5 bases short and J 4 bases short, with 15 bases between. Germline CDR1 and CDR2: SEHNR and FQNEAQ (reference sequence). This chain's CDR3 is CASSTPGSRYNEQFF. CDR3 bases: TGTGCCAGCAGCACCCCCGGGTCCCGATACAATGAGCAGTTCTTC.

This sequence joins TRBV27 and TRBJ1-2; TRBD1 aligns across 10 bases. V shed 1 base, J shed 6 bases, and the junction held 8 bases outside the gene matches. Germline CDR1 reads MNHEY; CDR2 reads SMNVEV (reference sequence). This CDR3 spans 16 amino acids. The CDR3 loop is CASSLLTGTGDNGYTF. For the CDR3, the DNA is TGTGCCAGCAGTTTATTAACCGGGACAGGGGACAATGGCTACACCTTC.

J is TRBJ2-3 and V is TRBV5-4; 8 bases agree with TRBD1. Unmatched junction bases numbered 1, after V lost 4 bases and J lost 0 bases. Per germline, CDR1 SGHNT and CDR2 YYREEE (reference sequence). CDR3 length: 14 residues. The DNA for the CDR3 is TGTGCCAGCAGCAGGGACAGGAGCACAGATACGCAGTATTTT. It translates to CASSRDRSTDTQYF.

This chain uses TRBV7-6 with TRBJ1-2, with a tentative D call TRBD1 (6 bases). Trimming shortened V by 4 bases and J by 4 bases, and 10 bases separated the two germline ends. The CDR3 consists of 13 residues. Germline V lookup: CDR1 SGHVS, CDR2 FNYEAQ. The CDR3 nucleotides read TGTGCCAGCAGCTACAGGGAGGGCTATGGCTACACCTTC. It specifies CASSYREGYGYTF.

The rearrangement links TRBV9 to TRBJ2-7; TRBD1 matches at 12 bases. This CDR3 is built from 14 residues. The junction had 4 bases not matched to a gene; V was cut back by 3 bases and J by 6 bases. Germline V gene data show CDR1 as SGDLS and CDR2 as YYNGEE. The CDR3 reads CASSAGQGAFEQYF. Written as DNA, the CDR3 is TGTGCCAGCAGCGCGGGACAGGGGGCGTTCGAGCAGTACTTC. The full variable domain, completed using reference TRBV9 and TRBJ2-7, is DSGVTQTPKHLITATGQRVTLRCSPRSGDLSVYWYQQSLDQGLQFLIQYYNGEERAKGNILERFSAQQFPDLHSELNLSSLELGDSALYFCASSAGQGAFEQYFGPGTRLTVT.

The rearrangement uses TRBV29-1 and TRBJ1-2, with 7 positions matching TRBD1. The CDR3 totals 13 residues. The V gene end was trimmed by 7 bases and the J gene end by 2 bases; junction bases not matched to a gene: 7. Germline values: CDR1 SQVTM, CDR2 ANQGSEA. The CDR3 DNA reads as TGCAGCGCCCAAGACAGGGCAAACTATGGCTACACCTTC. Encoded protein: CSAQDRANYGYTF.

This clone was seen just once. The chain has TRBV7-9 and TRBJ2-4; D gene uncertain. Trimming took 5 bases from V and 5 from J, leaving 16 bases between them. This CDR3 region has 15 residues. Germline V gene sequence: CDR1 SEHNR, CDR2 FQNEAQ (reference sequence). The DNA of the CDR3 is TGTGCCAGCAGCCCGGGTAGTAGAGGTGAAAACATTCAGTACTTC. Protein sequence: CASSPGSRGENIQYF.

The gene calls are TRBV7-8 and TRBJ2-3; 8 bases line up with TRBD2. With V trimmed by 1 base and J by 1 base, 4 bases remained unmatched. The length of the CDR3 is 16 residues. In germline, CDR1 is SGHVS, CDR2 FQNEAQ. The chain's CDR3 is CASSLVGLAGTDTQYF. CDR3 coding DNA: TGTGCCAGCAGCTTAGTCGGACTAGCAGGCACAGATACGCAGTATTTT.

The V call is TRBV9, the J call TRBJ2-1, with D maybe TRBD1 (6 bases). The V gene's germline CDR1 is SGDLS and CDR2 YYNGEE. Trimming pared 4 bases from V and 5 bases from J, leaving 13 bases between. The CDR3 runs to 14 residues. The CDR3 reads CASSPRDKNNEQFF. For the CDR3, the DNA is TGTGCCAGCAGCCCCCGGGACAAAAACAATGAGCAGTTCTTC.

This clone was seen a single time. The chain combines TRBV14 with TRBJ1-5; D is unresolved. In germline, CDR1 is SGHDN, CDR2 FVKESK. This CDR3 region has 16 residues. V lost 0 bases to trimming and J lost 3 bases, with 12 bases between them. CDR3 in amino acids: CASSQDWRAPNQPQHF. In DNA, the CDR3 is TGTGCCAGCAGCCAAGATTGGAGGGCCCCCAATCAGCCCCAGCATTTT. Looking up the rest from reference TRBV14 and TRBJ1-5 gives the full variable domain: EAGVTQFPSHSVIEKGQTVTLRCDPISGHDNLYWYRRVMGKEIKFLLHFVKESKQDESGMPNNRFLAERTGGTYSTLKVQPAELEDSGVYFCASSQDWRAPNQPQHFGDGTRLSIL.

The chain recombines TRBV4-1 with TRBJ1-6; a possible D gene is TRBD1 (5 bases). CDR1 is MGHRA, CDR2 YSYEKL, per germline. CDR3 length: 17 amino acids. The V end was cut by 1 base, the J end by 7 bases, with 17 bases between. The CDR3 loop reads CASSQGLRGASNSPLHF. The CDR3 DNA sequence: TGCGCCAGCAGCCAAGGTTTAAGGGGCGCGTCCAATTCACCCCTCCACTTT.